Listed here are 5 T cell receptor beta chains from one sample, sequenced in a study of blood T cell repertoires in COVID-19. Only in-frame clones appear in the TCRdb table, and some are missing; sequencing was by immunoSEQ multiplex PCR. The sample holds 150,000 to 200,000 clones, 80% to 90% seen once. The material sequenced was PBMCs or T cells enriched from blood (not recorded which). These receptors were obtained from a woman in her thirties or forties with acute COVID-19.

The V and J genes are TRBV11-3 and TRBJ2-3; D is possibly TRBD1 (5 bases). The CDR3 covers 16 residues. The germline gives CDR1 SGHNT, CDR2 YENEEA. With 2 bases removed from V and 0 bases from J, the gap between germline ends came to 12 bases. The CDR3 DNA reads TGTGCCAGCAGCTTATTTCGACAGCCTAGCACAGATACGCAGTATTTT. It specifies CASSLFRQPSTDTQYF.

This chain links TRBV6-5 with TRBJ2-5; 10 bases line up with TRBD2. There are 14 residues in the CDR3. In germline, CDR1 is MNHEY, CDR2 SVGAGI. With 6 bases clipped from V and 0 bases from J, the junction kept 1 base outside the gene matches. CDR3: CASRGLADQETQYF. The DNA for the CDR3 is TGTGCCAGCAGAGGACTAGCGGACCAAGAGACCCAGTACTTC.

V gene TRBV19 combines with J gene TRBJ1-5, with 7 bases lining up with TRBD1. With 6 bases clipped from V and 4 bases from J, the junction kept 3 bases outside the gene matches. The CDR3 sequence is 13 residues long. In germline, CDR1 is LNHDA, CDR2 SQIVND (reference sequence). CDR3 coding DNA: TGTGCCAGTAGGCCACAGGGGAATCAGCCCCAGCATTTT. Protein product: CASRPQGNQPQHF. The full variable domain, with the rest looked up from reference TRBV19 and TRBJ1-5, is DGGITQSPKYLFRKEGQNVTLSCEQNLNHDAMYWYRQDPGQGLRLIYYSQIVNDFQKGDIAEGYSVSREKKESFPLTVTSAQKNPTAFYLCASRPQGNQPQHFGDGTRLSIL.

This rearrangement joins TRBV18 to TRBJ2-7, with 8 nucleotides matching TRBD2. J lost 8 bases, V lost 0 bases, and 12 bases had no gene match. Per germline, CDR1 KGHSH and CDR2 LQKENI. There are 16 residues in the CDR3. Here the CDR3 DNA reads TGTGCCAGCTCACCACCCAGCGGGGGACTCTTACTTAAGCAGTACTTC. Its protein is CASSPPSGGLLLKQYF.

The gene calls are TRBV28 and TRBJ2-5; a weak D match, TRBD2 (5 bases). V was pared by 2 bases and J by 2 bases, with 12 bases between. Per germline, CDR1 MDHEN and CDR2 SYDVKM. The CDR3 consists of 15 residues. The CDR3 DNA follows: TGTGCCAGCAGTTTAGACCCCGGCGGGCAAGAGACCCAGTACTTC. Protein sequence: CASSLDPGGQETQYF.